This T cell receptor (beta chain) was identified in a study of long-term antiretroviral therapy in people with HIV. On this clone itself: No antigen is known for it.

Study-level points and caveats: Relative to transplant donor controls, diversity remained lower despite increasing after ART.

Researchers report immunoSEQ v3.0 was run at survey level. Clones were sequenced by immunoSEQ multiplex PCR, and TCRdb holds only the in-frame ones, with some missing. The table includes about 7,100 clones, about 84% detected once. At minimum, one pre-ART and two post-ART PBMC samples were obtained from each donor. Sequences were derived from unsorted PBMCs, sampled around 2.6 years before starting antiretroviral therapy. The sequence was obtained from a middle-aged man with HIV.

This chain's CDR3 is CASGTSEGSPLHF. As DNA, the CDR3 is TGTGCCAGTGGAACATCGGAGGGTTCACCCCTCCACTTT. The genes are TRBV19 and TRBJ1-6; no firm D call. V lost 8 bases and J lost 9, with 14 bases in between. Per germline, CDR1 LNHDA and CDR2 SQIVND (reference sequence). This CDR3 region has 13 residues.